This TCR beta chain was observed in a study of blood T cells in healthy people across ages. Next came a second PCR, run for about 7 to 12 cycles, which used a sample-barcoded 5' primer along with a J-beta primer mix. TCRdb reprocessed the 5' RACE reads via MiXCR and lists one record per CDR3 protein. The repertoire holds approximately 880,000 distinct CDR3 sequences, 48% seen once, with roughly 13% in the top ten. The study's findings and limits: The percentage of naive T cells correlated strongly with TCR beta diversity. Estimates of diversity drawn from one million T cells were considered underestimates.

This clonotype has a handful of counts. The antigen remains unidentified. A much larger clone differs from this one at a single base, so this may be a read error. Per sample, extraction of total RNA gave at least 6 micrograms in every case. The CDR3 covers 15 residues. Trimming took 3 bases from V and 1 from J, leaving 13 bases between them. Germline V gene data show CDR1 as SGHKS and CDR2 as YYEKEE (reference sequence). V usage is TRBV5-5 and J usage is TRBJ1-2; D perhaps matches TRBD1 (6 bases). The receptor comes from a man aged 25-45 years in good health. Sequencing was performed on blood. CDR3 loop: CASSYRVIFNYGYTF. In nucleotides, the CDR3 is TGTGCCAGCAGCTACAGGGTGATCTTTAACTATGGCTACACCTTC.